This T cell receptor beta chain was obtained from a study of shared clonotypes between healthy human individuals. CDR1 SNHLY and CDR2 FYNNEI come from the germline V gene. The CDR3 covers 12 residues. The V gene lost 8 bases and the J gene lost 5 bases, with 9 bases spanning the gap. This table comes from immunoSEQ multiplex PCR, and its TCRdb copy is limited to in-frame clones, with some not included. The sample lists about 710,000 clones, around 70% occurring once. Sequenced input: memory CD4+ T cells sorted from blood. As for subset: CD45RA-negative fraction. V and J are TRBV2 and TRBJ2-2, with D perhaps TRBD2 (5 bases). The TCR sequence derives from a woman between 25 and 40 years old in good health. This CDR3 is CASGSGTGELFF. The DNA of the CDR3 is TGTGCCAGCGGGAGTGGGACCGGGGAGCTGTTTTTT.